One sample yielded the 20 T cell receptor beta chains listed below, sequenced in a study of cytomegalovirus exposure and HLA in healthy donors. 13 Jbeta primers and 60 Vbeta primers were used for the PCR. Measured with immunoSEQ multiplex PCR; TCRdb has only the in-frame clones, and not every one. The sample carries 150,000 to 200,000 clones, approximately 84% recorded once. Sequences were obtained from PBMCs. The receptors stem from a girl under 18 in good health and CMV-seropositive.

CDR3 region: CASSLRGGAPNEKLFF. CDR3 nucleotide sequence: TGTGCCAGCAGTTTAAGAGGCGGGGCCCCTAATGAAAAACTGTTTTTT. The chain joins TRBV27 to TRBJ1-4; possible D gene TRBD1, 5 bases. Germline assignment: CDR1 MNHEY and CDR2 SMNVEV (reference sequence). Trimming removed 2 bases at V and 3 bases at J, with 13 bases between. The CDR3 runs 16 residues. The whole variable domain, remainder taken from reference TRBV27 and TRBJ1-4, is EAQVTQNPRYLITVTGKKLTVTCSQNMNHEYMSWYRQDPGLGLRQIYYSMNVEVTDKGDVPEGYKVSRKEKRNFPLILESPSPNQTSLYFCASSLRGGAPNEKLFFGSGTQLSVL.

J is TRBJ2-3 and V is TRBV10-1; perhaps TRBD2 as D (7 bases). From germline, CDR1 is WNHNN and CDR2 SYGVQD (reference sequence). Trimming shortened V by 4 bases and J by 1 base, and 12 bases separated the two germline ends. CDR3 length equals 15 residues. The CDR3 spells CASSAGGRGTDTQYF. The DNA of the CDR3 is TGCGCCAGCAGTGCGGGGGGCCGGGGCACAGATACGCAGTATTTT.

The V gene is TRBV5-1, the J gene TRBJ2-2; 7 nucleotides align to TRBD2. Germline trimming cut 4 bases from V and 4 bases from J; bases unmatched to any gene: 4. This CDR3 has 14 residues. Per germline, CDR1 SGHRS and CDR2 YFSETQ. CDR3 in DNA: TGCGCCAGCAGCCGGACTAGAAGCACCGGGGAGCTGTTTTTT. It yields the protein CASSRTRSTGELFF.

V and J are TRBV6-1 and TRBJ2-7; D ambiguous. The CDR3 spans 15 residues. V dropped 6 bases and J dropped 0 bases, with 15 bases sitting between them. Germline lookup yields CDR1 MNHNS and CDR2 SASEGT. CDR3 DNA: TGTGCCAGCAGCAATCCCCAGGTGGGCTCCTACGAGCAGTACTTC. Its protein is CASSNPQVGSYEQYF.

The chain links TRBV12-5 to TRBJ2-5; TRBD1 aligns across 10 bases. Germline V gives CDR1 LGHNT, CDR2 FRNRAP. This CDR3 region has 17 residues. The ends lost 0 bases at V and 2 bases at J; junction bases unmatched: 6. As DNA, the CDR3 is TGTGCTAGTGGTTTGGTACTGACAGGGGGCTCACAAGAGACCCAGTACTTC. Amino acids: CASGLVLTGGSQETQYF.

This chain links TRBV11-2 with TRBJ2-7, with TRBD1 matching 8 bases. Per the germline V gene, CDR1 is SGHAT and CDR2 is FQNNGV. The junction had 6 bases not matched to a gene; V was cut back by 5 bases and J by 3 bases. The CDR3 contains 14 residues. The CDR3 spells CASSRGQGRYEQYF. The CDR3 DNA follows: TGTGCCAGCAGCAGAGGACAGGGTCGCTACGAGCAGTACTTC.

This chain joins TRBV4-2 and TRBJ2-2; D possibly corresponds to TRBD2 (6 bases). The germline CDR1 and CDR2 sequences are LGHNA and YNFKEQ. The V end was cut by 0 bases, the J end by 0 bases, with 11 bases between. The CDR3 totals 17 residues. The CDR3 loop is CASSQDLRGTNTGELFF. CDR3 sequence (DNA): TGTGCCAGCAGCCAAGATCTTCGGGGGACGAACACCGGGGAGCTGTTTTTT.

The chain employs TRBV2 and TRBJ2-6; TRBD1 matches at 9 bases. The germline V gene encodes CDR1 SNHLY and CDR2 FYNNEI. With 6 bases clipped from V and 1 base from J, the junction kept 7 bases outside the gene matches. The length of the CDR3 is 17 residues. CDR3 bases: TGTGCCAGCAGCGCGGGACAGGGTGGGTCTGGGGCCAACGTCCTGACTTTC. This encodes CASSAGQGGSGANVLTF.

The rearrangement uses TRBV9 and TRBJ2-1, with D possibly being TRBD1 (6 bases). Trimming stripped 0 bases from V and 3 bases from J, with 7 bases between. CDR1 SGDLS and CDR2 YYNGEE come from the germline V gene. This CDR3 is 14 amino acids long. CDR3 DNA sequence: TGTGCCAGCAGCGTAGGGGACAACTACAATGAGCAGTTCTTC. It yields the protein CASSVGDNYNEQFF. The full variable domain, rest sourced from reference TRBV9 and TRBJ2-1, is DSGVTQTPKHLITATGQRVTLRCSPRSGDLSVYWYQQSLDQGLQFLIQYYNGEERAKGNILERFSAQQFPDLHSELNLSSLELGDSALYFCASSVGDNYNEQFFGPGTRLTVL.

The V and J genes are TRBV27 and TRBJ2-5; the match to TRBD2 covers 8 bases. V gave up 3 bases and J gave up 7 bases; unmatched junction bases: 4. Germline assignment: CDR1 MNHEY and CDR2 SMNVEV (reference sequence). The CDR3 runs 13 residues. CDR3 in DNA: TGTGCCAGCAGTTTCGGGAGGGGTACGACCCAGTACTTC. Translated, it gives CASSFGRGTTQYF.

This clone was detected only once. Different DNA sequences within this sample yield the same CDR3. The chain is built from TRBV29-1 and TRBJ1-1; maybe TRBD1 (5 bases). CDR1 and CDR2 from the germline V gene are SQVTM and ANQGSEA. With 4 bases removed from V and 1 base from J, the gap between germline ends came to 16 bases. The CDR3 extends over 15 amino acids. This chain's CDR3 is CSVGDRGRTNTEAFF. DNA of the CDR3: TGCAGCGTTGGTGATCGGGGGAGGACGAACACTGAAGCTTTCTTT.

Note on this clone: One end of the junction fails to match germline, which may point to a read error. Other DNA sequences in this specimen translate into the identical CDR3. This chain uses TRBV9 with TRBJ2-7; D perhaps matches TRBD1 (6 bases). Germline V gives CDR1 SGDLS, CDR2 YYNGEE. The CDR3 contains 14 residues. This CDR3 is CASSVTGTSYEQYF. The CDR3, as DNA: TGTGCCAGTAGCGTCACCGGGACATCCTACGAGCAGTACTTC.

The chain employs TRBV10-1 and TRBJ2-1; the D gene is possibly TRBD2 (5 bases). Germline-derived CDR1 and CDR2 are WNHNN and SYGVQD (reference sequence). This CDR3 contains 15 residues. Trimming stripped 3 bases from V and 2 bases from J, with 11 bases between. DNA for the CDR3: TGCGCCAGCAGTGATGGAGCGGTTACCTACAATGAGCAGTTCTTC. This gives the protein CASSDGAVTYNEQFF.

The chain joins TRBV5-1 to TRBJ2-1, with D tentatively TRBD2 (6 bases). The germline V and J ends were trimmed by 4 bases and 0 bases, with 11 bases remaining between them. CDR1 SGHRS and CDR2 YFSETQ come from the germline V gene. The CDR3 runs to 15 residues. CDR3: CASSGAGYSYNEQFF. In DNA form, the CDR3 reads TGCGCCAGCAGCGGAGCGGGTTACTCCTACAATGAGCAGTTCTTC.

V is TRBV7-2 and J is TRBJ2-7; no reliable D call. The CDR3 runs 14 residues. Germline values: CDR1 SGHTA, CDR2 FQGNSA. Between the trimmed V and J ends, which lost 2 bases and 2 bases, there was a span of 10 bases. This CDR3 reads CASSLSLTTYEQYF. Here the CDR3 DNA reads TGTGCCAGCAGCTTATCGCTCACTACCTACGAGCAGTACTTC.

This chain links TRBV11-2 with TRBJ1-2; 8 nucleotides agree with TRBD1. V was pared by 6 bases and J by 2 bases, with 14 bases of the junction left unmatched. This CDR3 comprises 17 residues. Per the germline V gene, CDR1 is SGHAT and CDR2 is FQNNGV. The CDR3 DNA follows: TGTGCCAGCAGAGACTACTCCGGACAGGGCCAAAACTATGGCTACACCTTC. Translating it yields CASRDYSGQGQNYGYTF.

The rearrangement uses TRBV6-6 and TRBJ1-2; 11 bases map to TRBD1. The CDR3 is made up of 14 amino acids. The germline CDR1 and CDR2 sequences are MNHNY and SVGAGI (reference sequence). The junction had 5 bases not matched to a gene; V was cut back by 5 bases and J by 6 bases. CDR3 DNA sequence: TGTGCCAGCAGTCCGGACAGGGGGCATAATGGCTACACCTTC. It codes for CASSPDRGHNGYTF.

This chain uses TRBV5-1 with TRBJ2-7, with D possibly matching TRBD1 (5 bases). Germline V gene sequence: CDR1 SGHRS, CDR2 YFSETQ. CDR3 length: 16 amino acids. V was shortened by 0 bases and J by 2 bases, with 15 bases between the two germline ends. The CDR3 nucleotides read TGCGCCAGCAGCTTGGCCCAGCAGGGTCTACCCTACGAGCAGTACTTC. It specifies CASSLAQQGLPYEQYF.

The CDR3 reads CASSSRTSSSNEQFF. The CDR3 DNA is TGTGCCAGCAGCTCCCGGACTAGCTCTTCCAATGAGCAGTTCTTC. The rearrangement links TRBV7-3 to TRBJ2-1; TRBD2 aligns across 8 bases. The length of the CDR3 is 15 residues. CDR1 is SGHTA, CDR2 FQGTGA, per germline. V shed 4 bases and J 6 bases; nucleotides not matched to a gene: 8.

The J gene is TRBJ1-2, the V gene TRBV7-3, with D possibly matching TRBD1 (5 bases). The CDR3 has 12 residues. The germline gives CDR1 SGHTA, CDR2 FQGTGA. V shed 5 bases and J shed 7 bases, with 11 bases lying between them. Here the CDR3 DNA reads TGTGCCAGCAGCCCAGGACAAGCTGGCTACACCTTC. This gives the protein CASSPGQAGYTF. Complete variable domain (other parts from reference TRBV7-3 and TRBJ1-2): GAGVSQTPSNKVTEKGKYVELRCDPISGHTALYWYRQSLGQGPEFLIYFQGTGAADDSGLPNDRFFAVRPEGSVSTLKIQRTERGDSAVYLCASSPGQAGYTFGSGTRLTVV.